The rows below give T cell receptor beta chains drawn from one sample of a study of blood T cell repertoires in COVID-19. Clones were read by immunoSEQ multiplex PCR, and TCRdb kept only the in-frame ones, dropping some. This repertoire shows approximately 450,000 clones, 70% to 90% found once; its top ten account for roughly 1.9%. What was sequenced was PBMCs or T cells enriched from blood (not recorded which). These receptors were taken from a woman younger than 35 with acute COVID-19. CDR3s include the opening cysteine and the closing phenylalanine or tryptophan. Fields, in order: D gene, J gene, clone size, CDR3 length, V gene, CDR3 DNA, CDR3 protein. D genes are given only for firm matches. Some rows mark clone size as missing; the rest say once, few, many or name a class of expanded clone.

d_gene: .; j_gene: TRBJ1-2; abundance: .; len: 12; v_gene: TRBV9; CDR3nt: TGTGCCAGCAGCGTAGCAGGGTATGGCTACACCTTC; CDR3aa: CASSVAGYGYTF
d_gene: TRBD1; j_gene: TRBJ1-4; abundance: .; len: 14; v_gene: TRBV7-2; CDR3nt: TGTGCCAGCAGCTTAGACAGGGGGCACGAAAAACTGTTTTTT; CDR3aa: CASSLDRGHEKLFF
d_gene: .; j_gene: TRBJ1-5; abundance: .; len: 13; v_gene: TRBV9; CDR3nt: TGTGCCAGCAGCGTAGACGAGAGTCAGCCCCAGCATTTT; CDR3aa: CASSVDESQPQHF
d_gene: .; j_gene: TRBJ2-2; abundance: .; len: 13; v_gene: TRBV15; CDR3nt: TGTGCCACCAGCAGAGAAAATCACGGGGAGCTGTTTTTT; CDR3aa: CATSRENHGELFF
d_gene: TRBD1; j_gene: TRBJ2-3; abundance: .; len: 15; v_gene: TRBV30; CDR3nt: TGTGCCTGGAGTGTAGGGACAGGGGGCGCAGATACGCAGTATTTT; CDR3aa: CAWSVGTGGADTQYF
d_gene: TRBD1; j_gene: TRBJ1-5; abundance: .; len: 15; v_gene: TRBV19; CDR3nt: TGTGCCAGTAGTACTACAGGGGGAGGTGAGCAGCCCCAGCATTTT; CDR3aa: CASSTTGGGEQPQHF
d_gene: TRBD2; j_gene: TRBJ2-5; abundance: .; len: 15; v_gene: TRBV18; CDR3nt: TGTGCCAGCTCACCAGTAGCGGGAGGGCCGGAGACCCAGTACTTC; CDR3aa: CASSPVAGGPETQYF
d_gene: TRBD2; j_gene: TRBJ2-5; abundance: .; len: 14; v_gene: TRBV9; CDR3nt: TGTGCCAGCAGCGTAGAAGCGGGAGGGGGGACCCAGTACTTC; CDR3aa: CASSVEAGGGTQYF
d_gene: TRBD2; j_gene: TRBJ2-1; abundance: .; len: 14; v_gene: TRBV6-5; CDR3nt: TGTGCCAGCAAAGGACTAGCGGGAGGAGATGAGCAGTTCTTC; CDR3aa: CASKGLAGGDEQFF
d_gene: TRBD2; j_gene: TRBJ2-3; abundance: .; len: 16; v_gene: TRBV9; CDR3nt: TGTGCCAGCAGCGTAGGCCAGCGGGGGAGAACAGATACGCAGTATTTT; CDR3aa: CASSVGQRGRTDTQYF
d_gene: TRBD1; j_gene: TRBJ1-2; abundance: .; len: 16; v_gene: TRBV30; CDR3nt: TGTGCCTGGACCTTCCCGAGAGGGGGCGAAAACTATGGCTACACCTTC; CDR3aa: CAWTFPRGGENYGYTF
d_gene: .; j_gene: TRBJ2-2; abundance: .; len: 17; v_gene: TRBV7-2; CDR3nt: TGTGCCAGCAGCTTTAAGCAAGGCGGGGCGAACACCGGGGAGCTGTTTTTT; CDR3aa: CASSFKQGGANTGELFF
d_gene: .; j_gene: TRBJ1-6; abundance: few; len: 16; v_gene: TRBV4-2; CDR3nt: TGTGCCAGCAGCCAAGTGGGGAGCTCCTATAATTCACCCCTCCACTTT; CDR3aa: CASSQVGSSYNSPLHF
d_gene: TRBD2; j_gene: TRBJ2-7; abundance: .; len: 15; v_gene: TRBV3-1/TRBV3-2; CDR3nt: TGTGCCAGCAGCCACCGTAGCGGGAGGATCTACGAGCAGTACTTC; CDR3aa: CASSHRSGRIYEQYF
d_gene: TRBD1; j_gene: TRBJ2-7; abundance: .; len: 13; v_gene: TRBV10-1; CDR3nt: TGCGCCAGCAGTGGGACAGGGGTAAACGAGCAGTACTTC; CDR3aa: CASSGTGVNEQYF
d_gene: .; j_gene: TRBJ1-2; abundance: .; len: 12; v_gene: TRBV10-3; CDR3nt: TGTGCCATCAGCCGAGAGCACTATGGCTACACCTTC; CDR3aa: CAISREHYGYTF
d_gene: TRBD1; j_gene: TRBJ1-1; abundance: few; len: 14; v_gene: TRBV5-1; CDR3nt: TGCGCCAGCAGCGGAGGACAGGGGAACACTGAAGCTTTCTTT; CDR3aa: CASSGGQGNTEAFF
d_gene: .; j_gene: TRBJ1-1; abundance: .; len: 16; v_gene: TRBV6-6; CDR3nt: TGTGCCAGCAGTTTTACTTCGACAGCCTTGGGCACTGAAGCTTTCTTT; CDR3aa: CASSFTSTALGTEAFF
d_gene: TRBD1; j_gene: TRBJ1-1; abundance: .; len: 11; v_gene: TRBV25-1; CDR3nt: TGTGCCAGCAGTGGACAGGGAGAAGCTTTCTTT; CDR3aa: CASSGQGEAFF
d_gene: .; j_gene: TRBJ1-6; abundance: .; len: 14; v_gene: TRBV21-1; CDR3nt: TGTGCCAGCAGCCCCGCCAGGGAAGGGTCACCCCTCCACTTT; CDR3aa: CASSPAREGSPLHF
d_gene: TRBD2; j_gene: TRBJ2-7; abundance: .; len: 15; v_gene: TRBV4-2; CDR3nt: TGTGCCAGCAGCCAGGAGGGACTAGCAGACTACGAGCAGTACTTC; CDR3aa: CASSQEGLADYEQYF
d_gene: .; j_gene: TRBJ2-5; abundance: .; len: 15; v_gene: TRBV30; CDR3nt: TGTGCCTGGAGTAGGTCTAGGCCCTCTGGGGAGACCCAGTACTTC; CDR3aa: CAWSRSRPSGETQYF
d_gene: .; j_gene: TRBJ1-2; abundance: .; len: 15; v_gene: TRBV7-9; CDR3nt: TGTGCCAGCACCAAAGGAGGGGGGGCCGGCTATGGCTACACCTTC; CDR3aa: CASTKGGGAGYGYTF